This TCR beta chain was identified in a study of blood T cell repertoires in COVID-19. Comments on this clone: Other DNA sequences in this specimen translate into the identical CDR3.

Produced via immunoSEQ multiplex PCR; TCRdb's table is partial and in-frame only. The table lists over 200,000 clones, approximately 91% of them singletons. The CDR3 covers 14 residues. Germline-derived CDR1 and CDR2 are MGHRA and YSYEKL. Trimming shortened V by 1 base and J by 5 bases, and 11 bases separated the two germline ends. V usage is TRBV4-1 and J usage is TRBJ1-1; D is possibly TRBD1 (6 bases). This TCR derives from a woman aged 35 to 49 with acute or convalescent COVID-19. The sample consisted of peripheral blood. CDR3 residues: CASSQGRGWTEAFF. The DNA for the CDR3 is TGCGCCAGCAGCCAAGGCAGGGGCTGGACTGAAGCTTTCTTT.